Presented here are 17 T cell receptor beta chains from one specimen sequenced in a study of cytomegalovirus exposure and HLA in healthy donors (dated by TCRdb to the late 2010s). Libraries came from the immunoSEQ multiplex PCR assay. A mixture of 60 forward primers for TCR Vbeta segments and 13 reverse primers for TCR Jbeta segments was used in the multiplex PCR. The clones in this table, taken by TCRdb from immuneACCESS, are in-frame only. Not every clone is retained; where verified, under half of the shortfall comes from an unresolved V gene, and the cause of the rest is unknown. This sample comprises under 250,000 clones, around 80% of them detected only once. The ten largest clones represent 0.63% of the sample. Sequencing input: PBMCs. The receptors shown here come from a man between 18 and 35 years old in good health and CMV-seronegative.

The V and J genes are TRBV7-9 and TRBJ1-4, with D maybe TRBD1 (5 bases). Germline CDR1 SEHNR, CDR2 FQNEAQ (reference sequence). This CDR3 has 15 amino acids. V gave up 4 bases and J gave up 8 bases, with 17 bases separating them. The CDR3 is CASSSRVRAGEKLFF. The CDR3 nucleotides are TGTGCCAGCAGCTCCCGGGTCAGGGCGGGAGAAAAACTGTTTTTT.

The chain recombines TRBV28 with TRBJ1-5; D gene ambiguous. Germline CDR1 is MDHEN and CDR2 is SYDVKM. The CDR3 contains 16 residues. V shed 2 bases and J shed 6 bases, with 17 bases lying between them. The CDR3 loop reads CASSLQAQAGSQPQHF. Here the CDR3 DNA reads TGTGCCAGCAGTTTACAGGCGCAGGCTGGGAGTCAGCCCCAGCATTTT.

The rearrangement joins TRBV2 to TRBJ1-3, with D uncertain. Germline V CDR1 and CDR2: SNHLY, FYNNEI. The length of the CDR3 is 14 residues. The V end lost 7 bases, the J end lost 1 base, and 11 bases lay between the germline ends. The DNA of the CDR3 is TGTGCCAGCATTCGGGGTTCATCTGGAAACACCATATATTTT. Its translation is CASIRGSSGNTIYF.

The CDR3: CASGPGDYNEQFF. The CDR3 coding sequence is TGTGCTAGTGGACCAGGGGACTACAATGAGCAGTTCTTC. V is TRBV12-5 and J is TRBJ2-1; the D gene is possibly TRBD1 (6 bases). The CDR3 is 13 residues long. V was trimmed by 6 bases and J by 3 bases, leaving 9 bases between them. Germline V gene lookup returns CDR1 LGHNT and CDR2 FRNRAP.

This chain links TRBV30 with TRBJ1-6; TRBD1 agrees at 7 bases. V lost 0 bases and J lost 7; bases outside the gene matches: 6. Germline V lookup: CDR1 GTSNPN, CDR2 SVGIG (reference sequence). The CDR3 sequence is 15 residues long. The CDR3 loop is CAWSVVAGGNSPLHF. For the CDR3, the DNA is TGTGCCTGGAGTGTAGTTGCAGGGGGAAATTCACCCCTCCACTTT.

The rearrangement joins TRBV11-2 to TRBJ2-7, with TRBD1 identical over 8 bases. The V gene's germline CDR1 is SGHAT and CDR2 FQNNGV. V trimming: 5 bases; J trimming: 7 bases; junction bases outside the gene matches: 10. This CDR3 is built from 14 residues. CDR3 loop: CASSNRGTGGEQYF. DNA for the CDR3: TGTGCCAGCAGCAACCGGGGCACAGGGGGAGAGCAGTACTTC.

The J gene is TRBJ2-7, the V gene TRBV28; D is possibly TRBD1 (6 bases). The CDR3 has 15 amino acids. The germline CDR1 and CDR2 sequences are MDHEN and SYDVKM. V lost 5 bases, J lost 3 bases, and 17 bases lay in between. CDR3 in amino acids: CASSDYPGQLYEQYF. DNA of the CDR3: TGTGCCAGCAGTGACTATCCGGGACAACTCTACGAGCAGTACTTC.

This chain uses TRBV27 with TRBJ2-1; 13 bases agree with TRBD2. This CDR3 contains 17 residues. Losses at the gene ends were 5 bases for V and 7 bases for J; bases not matched to a gene: 11. In germline, CDR1 is MNHEY, CDR2 SMNVEV (reference sequence). DNA for the CDR3: TGTGCCAGCAGTCCTCCCCCCGGGACTAGCGGGAAAAATGAGCAGTTCTTC. Protein: CASSPPPGTSGKNEQFF.

This rearrangement joins TRBV28 to TRBJ1-1; D is unresolved. Trimming cost V 2 bases and J 0 bases, with 7 bases left between them. This CDR3 region has 14 residues. Germline CDR1 is MDHEN and CDR2 is SYDVKM. CDR3 amino acids: CASSLDGMNTEAFF. CDR3 in DNA: TGTGCCAGCAGTTTAGACGGGATGAACACTGAAGCTTTCTTT.

As regards this clone: This CDR3 is also generated by other DNA sequences in the sample. The rearrangement uses TRBV19 and TRBJ2-1, with TRBD2 matching 14 bases. The CDR3 covers 18 residues. Trimming took 5 bases from V and 1 from J; bases not matched to a gene: 7. Germline lookup yields CDR1 LNHDA and CDR2 SQIVND (reference sequence). CDR3 in amino acids: CASSPGLAGGPSYNEQFF. The CDR3 nucleotides are TGTGCCAGTAGTCCAGGACTAGCGGGAGGACCTTCCTACAATGAGCAGTTCTTC.

This chain connects TRBV4-1 to TRBJ1-5, with D maybe TRBD1 (6 bases). Trimming shortened V by 0 bases and J by 2 bases, and 23 bases separated the two germline ends. Germline loops: CDR1 MGHRA, CDR2 YSYEKL. The CDR3 is made up of 20 amino acids. Written as DNA, the CDR3 is TGCGCCAGCAGCCAAGATCAGGTTGACAGGTTCCAGGGTGGCAATCAGCCCCAGCATTTT. This sequence encodes CASSQDQVDRFQGGNQPQHF.

The chain is built from TRBV20-1 and TRBJ2-7, with D possibly being TRBD2 (5 bases). Germline-derived CDR1 and CDR2 are DFQATT and SNEGSKA (reference sequence). Deletions cut 6 bases from V and 7 bases from J, with 10 bases between. This CDR3 is 10 amino acids long. CDR3 in DNA: TGCAGTGCCCGAGGCGGGGAGCAGTACTTC. Translating gives CSARGGEQYF.

The rearrangement uses TRBV27 and TRBJ1-4; TRBD1 matches at 7 bases. In germline, CDR1 is MNHEY, CDR2 SMNVEV (reference sequence). After removal of 5 bases from V and 7 bases from J, the junction contained 7 bases not matched to a gene. The CDR3 consists of 14 residues. The CDR3 coding sequence is TGTGCCAGCAGTCTCTGGGACAGCCCTGAAAAACTGTTTTTT. This translates into CASSLWDSPEKLFF.

V is TRBV9 and J is TRBJ2-7, with a weak D call TRBD2 (6 bases). The germline V and J ends were trimmed by 3 bases and 2 bases, with 9 bases remaining between them. The CDR3 is 13 amino acids. The germline V gene has CDR1 SGDLS and CDR2 YYNGEE. In nucleotides, the CDR3 is TGTGCCAGCAGCGGTAGCGGCACCTACGAGCAGTACTTC. This encodes CASSGSGTYEQYF.

The V and J genes are TRBV28 and TRBJ2-2; possibly TRBD2 for D (5 bases). Trimming stripped 7 bases from V and 6 bases from J, with 18 bases between. The CDR3 contains 15 residues. The germline CDR1 and CDR2 sequences are MDHEN and SYDVKM. The DNA for the CDR3 is TGTGCCAGCATCGAGTCGGGGATTGCGGCCGGGGAGCTGTTTTTT. Translated: CASIESGIAAGELFF.

V usage is TRBV7-6 and J usage is TRBJ2-1, with 7 bases lining up with TRBD2. V lost 5 bases, J lost 8 bases, and 3 bases stayed unmatched. CDR3 size: 12 residues. CDR1 is SGHVS and CDR2 is FNYEAQ in the germline V gene. CDR3 nucleotides: TGTGCCAGCAGCGCCGGGGGGTATGAGCAGTTCTTC. Translation: CASSAGGYEQFF.

The V call is TRBV18, the J call TRBJ1-1; D is unresolved. The CDR3 is 14 residues long. V was cut by 1 base and J by 1 base, with 7 bases left in between. Per the germline V gene, CDR1 is KGHSH and CDR2 is LQKENI. The CDR3 coding sequence is TGTGCCAGCTCACCACTGGCCAGGAACACTGAAGCTTTCTTT. Its translation: CASSPLARNTEAFF.